This TCR beta chain came from a study of blood T cell repertoires in COVID-19. Study-wide background: PBMCs, B-cell-depleted T cells, or T cells were the source of the cDNA or gDNA that made up the material.

V was clipped by 3 bases and J by 4 bases, with 10 bases between them. Per germline, CDR1 LNHDA and CDR2 SQIVND (reference sequence). The CDR3 is 14 residues long. How the authors handled the data: Nucleated cell number was recorded as an estimate derived from reference gene primer amplification. The method was immunoSEQ multiplex PCR; TCRdb's version includes in-frame clones alone and lacks a portion of them. The DNA gave D and trimming, while V, J and clone size come from that table. Of roughly 40,000 clones in the sample, approximately 84% are singletons; the top ten hold roughly 29%. Sequencing was carried out using peripheral blood. The receptor comes from a man older than 75 with active or convalescent COVID-19. This sequence joins TRBV19 and TRBJ1-3, with D hard to call. The CDR3 here is CASSIQDNGNTIYF. CDR3 DNA sequence: TGTGCCAGTAGTATTCAGGATAACGGAAACACCATATATTTT. Variable domain in full (rest from reference TRBV19 and TRBJ1-3): DGGITQSPKYLFRKEGQNVTLSCEQNLNHDAMYWYRQDPGQGLRLIYYSQIVNDFQKGDIAEGYSVSREKKESFPLTVTSAQKNPTAFYLCASSIQDNGNTIYFGEGSWLTVV.